There are a few counts of the clone carrying this TCR beta chain. Its antigen is undetermined. The data stem from a study of T-cell memory formation after mild COVID-19. Overall study context: Largely donor-specific TCR clusters were found.

One entry per CDR3 protein, called by TCRdb with MiXCR from the 5' RACE reads. The sample records approximately 400,000 distinct CDR3 sequences, approximately 24% being singletons. Study findings and constraints: Nothing showed for sure that second-wave clones peaking on day 37 were SARS-CoV-2 specific. The appearance of some responding clones in pre-infection memory suggested that cross-reactive memory joined. For contracting clones, CD4+ ones sat mainly in CM and EM, CD8+ in EMRA.

Germline CDR1 and CDR2: LNHNV and YYDKDF (reference sequence). This CDR3 comprises 15 residues. V gave up 4 bases and J gave up 0 bases, with 9 bases separating them. The receptor's source is an adult woman who had mild COVID-19 (a few samples of this study predate the infection). Cell type and time point are not known. The sequencing input was PBMCs or a T cell subset sorted from them (not recorded which). V gene TRBV15 combines with J gene TRBJ2-2; TRBD1 is a possible D gene (6 bases). CDR3 residues: CATSNRVPNTGELFF. DNA of the CDR3: TGTGCCACCAGCAACAGGGTCCCGAACACCGGGGAGCTGTTTTTT.